The subject of this entry is one T cell receptor beta chain. Antigen: not known. The data stem from a study of T cell responses to AZD1222 COVID-19 vaccine. Some clones are missing from TCRdb's copy, which holds only in-frame ones; the method was immunoSEQ multiplex PCR. This table has roughly 70,000 clones, roughly four fifths appearing once. The CDR3 loop spans 13 amino acids. V lost 5 bases to trimming and J lost 1 base, with 7 bases between them. The study, taken as a whole, reports: Spike-specific TCRs gained breadth and depth after people received two AZD1222 doses.

The sequenced sample was peripheral blood, obtained on day 0 of AZD1222 vaccination. The chain joins TRBV12-3 or TRBV12-4 to TRBJ2-3, with D perhaps TRBD1 or TRBD2 (5 bases each). This receptor was identified in an adult in good health. The CDR3 is CASSRGRTDTQYF. The CDR3 DNA follows: TGTGCCAGCAGTAGGGGACGCACAGATACGCAGTATTTT.